This T cell receptor (beta chain) was retrieved from a study of OX40 agonist ivuxolimab in advanced cancers. Study as a whole: Prior anti-PD-1, anti-PD-L1 or anti-CTLA-4 therapy was allowed; roughly 40% had some. Study-level results: At doses 0.1 to 3.0 mg/kg, CD4+ and CD8+ clones expanded.

The CDR3 is made up of 13 amino acids. At cycle 4 day 1, cycle 7 day 1, and baseline, blood was sampled. Only in-frame clones appear in the TCRdb table, and some are missing; sequencing was by immunoSEQ multiplex PCR. The sample yields approximately 100,000 clones, about 91% seen once. Regarding this clone: The antigen is undetermined.

This chain links TRBV21-1 with TRBJ2-5. TRBV21-1 is noted as a pseudogene. Sequenced material: CD4+ or CD8+ T cells sorted from blood, taken in a trial of the OX40 agonist ivuxolimab. This TCR was recovered from an adult with an advanced solid tumor such as melanoma, head and neck, liver or kidney cancer. In DNA form, the CDR3 reads TGTGCCAGCCCCGGGGCTTCCCAAGAGACCCAGTACTTC. Its protein product is CASPGASQETQYF.